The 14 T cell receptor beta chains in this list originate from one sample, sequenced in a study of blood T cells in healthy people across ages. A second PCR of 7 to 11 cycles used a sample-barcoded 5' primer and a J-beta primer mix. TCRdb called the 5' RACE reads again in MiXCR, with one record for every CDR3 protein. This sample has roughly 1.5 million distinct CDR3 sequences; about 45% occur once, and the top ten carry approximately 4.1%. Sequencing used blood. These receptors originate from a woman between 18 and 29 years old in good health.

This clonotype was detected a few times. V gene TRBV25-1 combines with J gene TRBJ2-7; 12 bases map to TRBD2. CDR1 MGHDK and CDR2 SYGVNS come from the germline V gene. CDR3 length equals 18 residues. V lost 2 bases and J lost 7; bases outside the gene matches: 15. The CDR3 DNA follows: TGTGCCAGCAGTGAAAATAACCCGACTAGCGGGAGTGCGGGAGAGCAGTACTTC. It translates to CASSENNPTSGSAGEQYF.

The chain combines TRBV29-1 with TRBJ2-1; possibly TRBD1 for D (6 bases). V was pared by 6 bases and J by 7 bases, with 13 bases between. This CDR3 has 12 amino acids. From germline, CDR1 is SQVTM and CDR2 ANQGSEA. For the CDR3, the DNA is TGCAGCGTAGAGCACAGGGTTAATGAGCAGTTCTTC. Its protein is CSVEHRVNEQFF.

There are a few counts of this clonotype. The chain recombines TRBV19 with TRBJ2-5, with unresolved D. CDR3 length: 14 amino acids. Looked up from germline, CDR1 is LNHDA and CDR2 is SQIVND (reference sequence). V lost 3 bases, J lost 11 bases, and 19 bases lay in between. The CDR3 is CASSIVGSYNEQYF. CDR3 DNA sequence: TGTGCCAGTAGTATTGTGGGATCCTACAATGAGCAGTACTTC.

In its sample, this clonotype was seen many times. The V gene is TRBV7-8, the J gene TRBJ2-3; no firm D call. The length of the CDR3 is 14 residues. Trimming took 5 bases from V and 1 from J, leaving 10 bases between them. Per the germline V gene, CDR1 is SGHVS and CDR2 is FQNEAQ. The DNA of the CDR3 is TGTGCCAGCAGCACAGACACAGGCACAGATACGCAGTATTTT. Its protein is CASSTDTGTDTQYF. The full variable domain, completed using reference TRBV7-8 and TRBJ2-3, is GAGVSQSPRYKVAKRGQDVALRCDPISGHVSLFWYQQALGQGPEFLTYFQNEAQLDKSGLPSDRFFAERPEGSVSTLKIQRTQQEDSAVYLCASSTDTGTDTQYFGPGTRLTVL.

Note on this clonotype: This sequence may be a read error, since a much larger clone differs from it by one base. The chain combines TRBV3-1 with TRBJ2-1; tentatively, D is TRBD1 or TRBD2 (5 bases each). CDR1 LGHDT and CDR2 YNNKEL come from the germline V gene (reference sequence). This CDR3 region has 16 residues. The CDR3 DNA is TGTGTCAGCAGCCAGTCCGGGACCCTTTTTCGGAATGAGCAGTTCTTC. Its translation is CVSSQSGTLFRNEQFF.

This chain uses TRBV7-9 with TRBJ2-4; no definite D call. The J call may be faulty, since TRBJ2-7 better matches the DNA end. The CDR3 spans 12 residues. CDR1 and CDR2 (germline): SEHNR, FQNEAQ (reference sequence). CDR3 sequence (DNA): TGTGCCAGCAGCCGGCGGTTCCCCGAGCAGTACTTC. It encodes CASSRRFPEQYF.

The CDR3 region has the DNA TGCAGTGCTAGAACTGCTGGAAACACCATATATTTT. As protein: CSARTAGNTIYF. The chain links TRBV20-1 to TRBJ1-3; D unresolved. CDR3 size: 12 residues. Germline V gene sequence: CDR1 DFQATT, CDR2 SNEGSKA (reference sequence). Trimming pared 2 bases from V and 2 bases from J, leaving 4 bases between.

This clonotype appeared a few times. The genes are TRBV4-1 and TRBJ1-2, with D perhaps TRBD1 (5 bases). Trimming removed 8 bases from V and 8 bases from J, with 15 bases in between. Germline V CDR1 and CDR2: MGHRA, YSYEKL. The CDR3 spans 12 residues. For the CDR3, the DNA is TGCGCCAGCCGGGACTTCGGTTCCGGCTACACCTTC. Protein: CASRDFGSGYTF.

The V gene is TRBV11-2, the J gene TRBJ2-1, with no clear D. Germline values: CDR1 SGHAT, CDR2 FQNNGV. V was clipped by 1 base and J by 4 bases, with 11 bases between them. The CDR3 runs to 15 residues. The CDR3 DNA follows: TGTGCCAGCAGCTTAGTGCGCAGACGGTACAATGAGCAGTTCTTC. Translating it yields CASSLVRRRYNEQFF.

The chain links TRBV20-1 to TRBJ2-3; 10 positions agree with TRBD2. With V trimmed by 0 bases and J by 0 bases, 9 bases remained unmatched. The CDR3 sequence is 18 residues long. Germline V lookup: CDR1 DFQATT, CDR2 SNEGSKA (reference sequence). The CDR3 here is CSARDSVRTSGSTDTQYF. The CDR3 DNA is TGCAGTGCTAGAGATTCAGTACGGACTAGCGGTAGCACAGATACGCAGTATTTT.

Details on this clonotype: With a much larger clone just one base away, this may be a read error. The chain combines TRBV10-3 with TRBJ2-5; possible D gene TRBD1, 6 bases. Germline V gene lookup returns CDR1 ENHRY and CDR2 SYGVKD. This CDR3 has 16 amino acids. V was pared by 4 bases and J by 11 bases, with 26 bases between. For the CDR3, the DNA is TGTGCCATCAGTGTTTTGCGAGGGGGTATATACAATGAGCAGTACTTC. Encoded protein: CAISVLRGGIYNEQYF.

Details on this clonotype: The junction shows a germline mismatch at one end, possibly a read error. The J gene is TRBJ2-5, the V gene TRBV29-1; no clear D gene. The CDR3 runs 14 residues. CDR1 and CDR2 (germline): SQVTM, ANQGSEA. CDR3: CSDPLVGIQEAQYF. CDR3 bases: TGCAGCGACCCATTGGTAGGGATACAAGAGGCCCAGTACTTC.

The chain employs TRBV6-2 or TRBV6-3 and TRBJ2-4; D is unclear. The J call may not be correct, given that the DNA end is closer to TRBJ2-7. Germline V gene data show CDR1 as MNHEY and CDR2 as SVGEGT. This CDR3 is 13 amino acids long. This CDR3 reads CASVRSVANEQYF. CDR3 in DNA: TGTGCCAGCGTGCGATCGGTAGCCAACGAGCAGTACTTC.

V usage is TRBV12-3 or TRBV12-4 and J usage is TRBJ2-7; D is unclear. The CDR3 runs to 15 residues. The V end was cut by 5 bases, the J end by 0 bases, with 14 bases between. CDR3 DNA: TGTGCCAGCAGTATCGACTCATTTCTCTCCTACGAGCAGTACTTC. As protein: CASSIDSFLSYEQYF.